The table lists the clone carrying this T cell receptor beta chain with a few counts. This sample is drawn from a study of blood T cell repertoires in COVID-19. In terms of age and location, participants ranged from roughly 18 to 89 years and lived in around 22 US areas. TCRdb keeps only in-frame clones here, not all; method: immunoSEQ multiplex PCR. The sample yields about 230,000 clones, roughly 90% seen once. Germline CDR1 reads KGHDR; CDR2 reads SFDVKD. The CDR3 has 15 residues. The V segment lost 9 bases and the J segment 8 bases; nucleotides outside the gene matches: 15. The receptor comes from a woman aged 25 to 39 with acute COVID-19. V usage is TRBV24-1 and J usage is TRBJ2-1, with TRBD1 matching over 7 bases. Sequenced input: PBMCs or T cells enriched from blood (not recorded which). The CDR3, as DNA: TGTGCCACCCCTTCCGCCCCGCAGAGGGGGCATGAGCAGTTCTTC. It specifies CATPSAPQRGHEQFF.